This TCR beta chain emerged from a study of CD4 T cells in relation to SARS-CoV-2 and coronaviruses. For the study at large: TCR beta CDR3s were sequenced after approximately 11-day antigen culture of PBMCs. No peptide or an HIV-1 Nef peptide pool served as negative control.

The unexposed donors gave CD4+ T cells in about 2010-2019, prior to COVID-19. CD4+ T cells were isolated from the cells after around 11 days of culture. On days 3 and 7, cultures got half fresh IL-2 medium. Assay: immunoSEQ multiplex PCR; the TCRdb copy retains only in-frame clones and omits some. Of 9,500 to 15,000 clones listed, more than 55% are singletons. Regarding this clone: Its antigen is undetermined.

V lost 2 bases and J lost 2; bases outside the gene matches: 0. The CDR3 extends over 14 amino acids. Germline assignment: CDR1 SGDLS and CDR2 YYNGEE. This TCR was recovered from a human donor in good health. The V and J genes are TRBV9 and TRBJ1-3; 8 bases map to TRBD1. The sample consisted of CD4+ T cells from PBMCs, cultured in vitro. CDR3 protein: CASSVTGAGNTIYF. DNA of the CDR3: TGTGCCAGCAGCGTGACAGGGGCTGGAAACACCATATATTTT.